This is a list of T cell receptor beta chains from one sample in a study of cytomegalovirus exposure and HLA in healthy donors. Clones were read by immunoSEQ multiplex PCR, and TCRdb kept only the in-frame ones, dropping some. This sample's clone table lists over 100,000 clones. The specimen was PBMCs. The source is a middle-aged woman in good health and CMV-seropositive. Both conserved end residues are part of each CDR3. D genes are given only for firm matches. Size is stated for part of the rows, as once, few or many counts, or as a class when the clone is expanded.

>TRBJ2-1|11|-|-|TRBV28
CASSLPPLVFF
TGTGCCAGCAGTCTACCCCCTTTAGTGTTCTTC
>TRBJ2-4|17|-|-|TRBV4-3
CASSQDWASSSKNIQYF
TGCGCCAGCAGCCAAGATTGGGCTAGCTCATCCAAAAACATTCAGTACTTC
>TRBJ2-7|14|-|-|TRBV27
CASSLYEVWDEQYF
TGTGCCAGCAGTTTATATGAGGTTTGGGACGAGCAGTACTTC
>TRBJ1-2|14|-|TRBD1|TRBV29-1
CSVGGGRGGYGYTF
TGCAGCGTCGGAGGGGGCAGGGGAGGCTATGGCTACACCTTC
>TRBJ2-3|15|-|TRBD2|TRBV4-2
CASSVAGSRSDTQYF
TGTGCCAGCAGCGTAGCGGGATCTAGGTCAGATACGCAGTATTTT
>TRBJ1-4|16|-|-|TRBV9
CASSGPQAATNEKLFF
TGTGCCAGCAGCGGCCCCCAGGCTGCAACTAATGAAAAACTGTTTTTT
>TRBJ2-3|16|-|TRBD2|TRBV11-2
CASSLEGAGGTDTQYF
TGTGCCAGCAGCTTAGAAGGAGCGGGAGGCACAGATACGCAGTATTTT
>TRBJ2-3|14|-|-|TRBV11-2
CASTSWGLADTQYF
TGTGCCAGCACCAGTTGGGGGCTAGCAGATACGCAGTATTTT
>TRBJ2-1|16|-|-|TRBV9
CASSVALSGSENEQFF
TGTGCCAGCAGCGTAGCTCTTAGTGGGAGTGAGAATGAGCAGTTCTTC
>TRBJ2-7|16|-|TRBD2|TRBV19
CASSPSSGRGSYEQYF
TGTGCCAGTAGCCCGTCTAGCGGGAGGGGATCCTACGAGCAGTACTTC
>TRBJ2-5|14|-|-|TRBV19
CASSIGGRQETQYF
TGTGCCAGTAGTATCGGGGGAAGGCAAGAGACCCAGTACTTC
>TRBJ2-1|14|-|TRBD2|TRBV11-2
CASSPTLAGAYQFF
TGTGCCAGCAGCCCCACCCTAGCGGGTGCCTACCAGTTCTTC
>TRBJ1-2|13|-|TRBD1|TRBV5-1
CASAMDRDYGYTF
TGCGCCAGCGCAATGGACAGGGACTATGGCTACACCTTC
>TRBJ2-1|15|-|-|TRBV5-5
CASSFGGISYNEQFF
TGTGCCAGCAGCTTTGGGGGGATCTCCTACAATGAGCAGTTCTTC
>TRBJ2-7|13|-|TRBD1|TRBV29-1
CSSGGTGEGEQYF
TGCAGCTCGGGGGGGACAGGGGAGGGTGAGCAGTACTTC
>TRBJ1-1|13|-|-|TRBV11-3
CASSLKQGSEAFF
TGTGCCAGCAGCTTAAAACAGGGAAGTGAAGCTTTCTTT
>TRBJ2-7|13|-|-|TRBV27
CASNFSSSYEQYF
TGTGCCAGCAATTTTTCCTCCTCCTACGAGCAGTACTTC
>TRBJ2-7|15|-|TRBD2|TRBV7-3
CASSKTSGLSYEQYF
TGTGCCAGCAGCAAGACTAGCGGACTCTCCTACGAGCAGTACTTC
>TRBJ1-4|15|-|TRBD1|TRBV30
CAWKIFGTANEKLFF
TGTGCCTGGAAAATTTTTGGGACAGCTAATGAAAAACTGTTTTTT
>TRBJ2-2|14|-|-|TRBV9
CASSVVENTGELFF
TGTGCCAGCAGCGTAGTAGAAAACACCGGGGAGCTGTTTTTT
>TRBJ2-3|17|-|TRBD2|TRBV28
CASSLFASGFSTDTQYF
TGTGCCAGCAGTTTATTTGCTAGCGGTTTTAGCACAGATACGCAGTATTTT
>TRBJ2-1|11|-|TRBD2|TRBV29-1
CSAAGDNEQFF
TGCAGCGCCGCGGGGGACAATGAGCAGTTCTTC
>TRBJ2-7|13|-|TRBD1|TRBV7-3
CASSTRQGYEQYF
TGTGCCAGCAGCACCCGACAGGGCTACGAGCAGTACTTC
>TRBJ2-1|13|-|TRBD2|TRBV4-1
CASSLAGYNEQFF
TGCGCCAGCAGCCTAGCGGGGTACAATGAGCAGTTCTTC
>TRBJ1-2|15|-|-|TRBV19
CASSIRQSRNYGYTF
TGTGCCAGTAGTATCCGACAGAGTCGGAACTATGGCTACACCTTC
>TRBJ2-2|14|-|-|TRBV9
CASSLLHGTGELFF
TGTGCCAGCAGCCTACTACACGGGACCGGGGAGCTGTTTTTT
>TRBJ2-7|12|-|-|TRBV7-2
CASSLWGDEQYF
TGTGCCAGCAGCTTATGGGGGGACGAGCAGTACTTC
>TRBJ2-3|15|-|TRBD2|TRBV7-8
CASSLLAGTTDTQYF
TGTGCCAGCAGCTTACTAGCGGGAACCACAGATACGCAGTATTTT
>TRBJ1-6|15|-|-|TRBV5-6
CASSDGTLWSSPLHF
TGTGCCAGCAGCGACGGGACACTTTGGAGTTCACCCCTCCACTTT
>TRBJ2-1|17|-|-|TRBV10-2
CASTRLGTPIFSYEQFF
TGCGCCAGCACGAGACTAGGTACCCCCATATTTTCGTATGAGCAGTTCTTC
>TRBJ1-2|15|-|TRBD1|TRBV7-3
CASGDRGPRPGGYTF
TGTGCCAGCGGAGACAGGGGCCCACGACCGGGTGGCTACACCTTC
>TRBJ2-7|15|medium-sized|TRBD2|TRBV4-3
CASSQGREGYYEQYF
TGCGCCAGCAGCCAAGGCAGGGAGGGGTACTACGAGCAGTACTTC
>TRBJ2-1|11|-|TRBD1|TRBV28
CASSLYRGLLF
TGTGCCAGCAGTTTGTACAGGGGTCTACTCTTC
>TRBJ2-2|16|-|TRBD2|TRBV5-1
CASSSLAGGDTGELFF
TGCGCCAGCAGCTCGCTAGCGGGAGGGGACACCGGGGAGCTGTTTTTT
>TRBJ1-1|16|-|TRBD1|TRBV4-1
CASSQETGAENTEAFF
TGCGCCAGCAGCCAGGAGACAGGGGCGGAGAACACTGAAGCTTTCTTT
>TRBJ1-4|14|-|-|TRBV11-1
CASSLGQRNEKLFF
TGTGCCAGCAGCTTAGGGCAGCGGAATGAAAAACTGTTTTTT
>TRBJ2-1|12|-|-|TRBV13
CASSPTNNEQFF
TGTGCCAGCAGCCCTACTAACAATGAGCAGTTCTTC
>TRBJ2-1|16|-|TRBD1|TRBV19
CASSIWDRGIYNEQFF
TGTGCCAGTAGTATTTGGGACAGGGGAATTTACAATGAGCAGTTCTTC
>TRBJ2-7|18|-|TRBD2|TRBV5-1
CASSLGTSGVLSSYEQYF
TGCGCCAGCAGCTTGGGGACTAGCGGGGTCCTGAGCTCCTACGAGCAGTACTTC
>TRBJ2-5|18|-|TRBD2|TRBV7-9
CASSLLGLTSDSQETQYF
TGTGCCAGCAGCTTATTGGGACTAACCAGCGACTCACAAGAGACCCAGTACTTC
>TRBJ2-7|16|-|TRBD1|TRBV28
CASSSPGAAGGHEQYF
TGTGCCAGCAGTAGCCCGGGAGCGGCAGGGGGCCACGAGCAGTACTTC
>TRBJ2-1|14|-|TRBD1|TRBV15
CATSRGGQRNEQFF
TGTGCCACCAGCAGAGGGGGACAGAGGAATGAGCAGTTCTTC
>TRBJ2-7|16|-|-|TRBV5-4
CASSFDPRASSYEQYF
TGTGCCAGCAGCTTTGATCCCAGGGCCAGCTCCTACGAGCAGTACTTC
>TRBJ2-7|13|-|-|TRBV11-1
CASSLYSAVEQYF
TGTGCCAGCAGCTTATATTCGGCGGTCGAGCAGTACTTC
>TRBJ2-7|15|-|TRBD1|TRBV27
CASRPSPGQGHEQYF
TGTGCCAGCAGACCTAGCCCGGGACAGGGACACGAGCAGTACTTC
>TRBJ2-1|14|-|-|TRBV9
CASSVGAVSYEQFF
TGTGCCAGCAGCGTAGGAGCCGTATCATATGAGCAGTTCTTC
>TRBJ2-1|15|-|-|TRBV7-3
CASSLEGRSYNEQFF
TGTGCCAGCAGCTTAGAGGGCCGGTCCTACAATGAGCAGTTCTTC
>TRBJ2-5|13|-|TRBD1|TRBV5-6
CASSTGTGSSQYF
TGTGCCAGCAGCACCGGGACAGGGTCTTCGCAGTACTTC
>TRBJ2-7|14|-|TRBD2|TRBV7-3
CASSLTHGRYEQYF
TGTGCCAGCAGCTTAACCCACGGGAGGTACGAGCAGTACTTC
>TRBJ2-1|15|-|TRBD2|TRBV5-1
CASRSQAGGRNEQFF
TGCGCCAGCAGGTCTCAAGCGGGAGGTCGAAATGAGCAGTTCTTC